The clone carrying this TCR beta chain has just one count. This record comes from a study of patients and donors after allogeneic stem cell transplantation. TCRdb recomputed calls from the RT-PCR reads with MiXCR, one row per CDR3 protein. This table has roughly 200,000 distinct CDR3 sequences, 38% appearing once. With 3 bases removed from V and 5 bases from J, the gap between germline ends came to 13 bases. This CDR3 has 14 amino acids. Sequenced input: blood, either unsorted or a sorted T cell fraction (not recorded which). The V call is TRBV12-3 or TRBV12-4, the J call TRBJ2-5, with D perhaps matching TRBD2 (6 bases). The clonotype originates from a human donor who was either an allogeneic HSCT recipient or a stem cell or donor lymphocyte infusion donor (not recorded which). It is not recorded whose cells these are; they may come from a transplant donor. The DNA for the CDR3 is TGTGCCAGCAGTTTCTGGACTACGAGGGAGACCCAGTACTTC. This encodes CASSFWTTRETQYF.